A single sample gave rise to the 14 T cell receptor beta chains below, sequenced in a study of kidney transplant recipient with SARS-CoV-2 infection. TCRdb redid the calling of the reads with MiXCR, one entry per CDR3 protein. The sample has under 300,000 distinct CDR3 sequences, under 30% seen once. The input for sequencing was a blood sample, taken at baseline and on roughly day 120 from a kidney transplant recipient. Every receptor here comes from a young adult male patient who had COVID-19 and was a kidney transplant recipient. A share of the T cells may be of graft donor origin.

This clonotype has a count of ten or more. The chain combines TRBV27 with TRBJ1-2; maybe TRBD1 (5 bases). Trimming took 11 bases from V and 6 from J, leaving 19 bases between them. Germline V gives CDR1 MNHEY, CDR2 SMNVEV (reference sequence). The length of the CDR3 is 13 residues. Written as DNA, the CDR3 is TGTGCCGCATCACCCTGGGGGACCCATGGCTACACCTTC. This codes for CAASPWGTHGYTF.

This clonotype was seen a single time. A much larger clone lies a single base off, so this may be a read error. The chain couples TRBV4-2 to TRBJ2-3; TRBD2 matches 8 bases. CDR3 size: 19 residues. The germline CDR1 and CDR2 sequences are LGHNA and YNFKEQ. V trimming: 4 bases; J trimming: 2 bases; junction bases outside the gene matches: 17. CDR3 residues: CASSLRYNMAGGNTDTQYF. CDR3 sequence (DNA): TGTGCCAGCAGCCTACGCTATAATATGGCGGGGGGAAACACAGATACGCAGTATTTT.

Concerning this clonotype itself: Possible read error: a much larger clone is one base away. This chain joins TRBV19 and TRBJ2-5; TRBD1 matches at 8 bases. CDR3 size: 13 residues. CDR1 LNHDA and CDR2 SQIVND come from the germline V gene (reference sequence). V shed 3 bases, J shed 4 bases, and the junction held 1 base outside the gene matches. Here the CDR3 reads CASSMQGAETQYF. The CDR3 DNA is TGTGCCAGTAGTATGCAGGGGGCAGAGACCCAGTACTTC.

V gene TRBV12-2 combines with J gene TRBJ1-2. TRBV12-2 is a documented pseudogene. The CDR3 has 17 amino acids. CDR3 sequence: CASRVRTTPRKTYGYTF. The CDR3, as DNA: TGTGCAAGTCGCGTAAGAACGACTCCACGAAAGACCTATGGCTACACCTTC.

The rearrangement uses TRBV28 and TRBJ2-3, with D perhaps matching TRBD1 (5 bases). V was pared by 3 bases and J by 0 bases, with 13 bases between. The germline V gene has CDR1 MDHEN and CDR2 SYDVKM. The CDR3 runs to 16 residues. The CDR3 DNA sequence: TGTGCCAGCAGTTTGATTAGCAGGGCTAGCACAGATACGCAGTATTTT. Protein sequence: CASSLISRASTDTQYF. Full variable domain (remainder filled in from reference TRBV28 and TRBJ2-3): DVKVTQSSRYLVKRTGEKVFLECVQDMDHENMFWYRQDPGLGLRLIYFSYDVKMKEKGDIPEGYSVSREKKERFSLILESASTNQTSMYLCASSLISRASTDTQYFGPGTRLTVL.

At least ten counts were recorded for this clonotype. The CDR3, as DNA: TGCGCCAGCCGGACTAGCGGGGCATCATACAATGAGCAGTTCTTC. Encoded protein: CASRTSGASYNEQFF. The J gene is TRBJ2-1, the V gene TRBV4-1, with 12 bases identical to TRBD2. The germline CDR1 and CDR2 sequences are MGHRA and YSYEKL. The CDR3 has 15 residues. The V gene end was trimmed by 8 bases and the J gene end by 4 bases; junction bases not matched to a gene: 6.

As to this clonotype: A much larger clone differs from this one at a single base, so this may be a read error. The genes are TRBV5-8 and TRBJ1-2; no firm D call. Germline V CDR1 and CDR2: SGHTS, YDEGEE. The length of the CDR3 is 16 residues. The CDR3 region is CASVRCHPRKTYGYIF. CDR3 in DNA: TGTGCCAGCGTTAGGTGTCATCCACGAAAGACCTATGGCTACATCTTC. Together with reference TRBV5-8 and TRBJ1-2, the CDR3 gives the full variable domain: EAGVTQSPTHLIKTRGQQATLRCSPISGHTSVYWYQQALGLGLQFLLWYDEGEERNRGNFPPRFSGRQFPNYSSELNVNALELEDSALYLCASVRCHPRKTYGYIFGSGTRLTVV.

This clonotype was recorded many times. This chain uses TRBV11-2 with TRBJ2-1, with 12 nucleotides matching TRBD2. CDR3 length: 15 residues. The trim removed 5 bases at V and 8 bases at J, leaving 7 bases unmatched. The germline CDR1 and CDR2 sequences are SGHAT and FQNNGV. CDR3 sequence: CASSISSGGAYEQFF. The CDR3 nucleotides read TGTGCCAGCAGCATATCTAGCGGGGGGGCCTATGAGCAGTTCTTC.

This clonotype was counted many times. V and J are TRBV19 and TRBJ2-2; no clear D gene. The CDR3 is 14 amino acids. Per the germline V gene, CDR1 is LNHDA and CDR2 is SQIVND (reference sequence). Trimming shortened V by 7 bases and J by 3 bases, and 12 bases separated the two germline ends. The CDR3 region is CASMGHPYTGELFF. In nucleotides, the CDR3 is TGTGCCAGTATGGGCCATCCCTACACCGGGGAGCTGTTTTTT.

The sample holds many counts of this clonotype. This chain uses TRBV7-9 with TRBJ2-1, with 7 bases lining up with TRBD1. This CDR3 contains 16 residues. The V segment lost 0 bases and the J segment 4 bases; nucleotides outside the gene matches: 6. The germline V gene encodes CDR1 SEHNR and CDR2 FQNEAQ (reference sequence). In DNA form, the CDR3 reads TGTGCCAGCAGCTTAGCAGGGGGCATCCTTTACAATGAGCAGTTCTTC. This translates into CASSLAGGILYNEQFF.

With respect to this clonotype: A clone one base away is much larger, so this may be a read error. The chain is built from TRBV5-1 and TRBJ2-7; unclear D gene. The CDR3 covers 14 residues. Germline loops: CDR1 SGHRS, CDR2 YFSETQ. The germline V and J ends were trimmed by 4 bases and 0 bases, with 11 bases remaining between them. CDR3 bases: TGCGCCAGCAGCCTTACCTTGGGCTCCTACGAGCAGTACTTC. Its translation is CASSLTLGSYEQYF.

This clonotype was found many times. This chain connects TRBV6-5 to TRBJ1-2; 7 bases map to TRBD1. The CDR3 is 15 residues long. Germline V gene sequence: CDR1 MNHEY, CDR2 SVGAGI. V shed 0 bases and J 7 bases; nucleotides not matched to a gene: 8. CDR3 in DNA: TGTGCCAGCAGTTACTCACGACAGGGAGTGGGTGGCTACACCTTC. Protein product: CASSYSRQGVGGYTF.

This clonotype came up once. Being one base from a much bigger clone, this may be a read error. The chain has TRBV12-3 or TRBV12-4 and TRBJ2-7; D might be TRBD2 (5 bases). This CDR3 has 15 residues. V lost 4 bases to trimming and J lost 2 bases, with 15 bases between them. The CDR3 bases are TGTGCCAGCAGTTCCCACCGGGGTACCCCCTACGAGCAGTACTTC. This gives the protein CASSSHRGTPYEQYF.

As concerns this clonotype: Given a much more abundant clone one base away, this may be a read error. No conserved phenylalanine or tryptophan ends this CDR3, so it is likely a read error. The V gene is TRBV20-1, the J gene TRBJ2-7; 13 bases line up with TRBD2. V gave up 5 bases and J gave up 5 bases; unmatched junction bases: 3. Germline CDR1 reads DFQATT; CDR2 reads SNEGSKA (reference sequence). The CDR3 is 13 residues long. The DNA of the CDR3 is TGCAGTGCTCCAGGACTAGCGGGGGACGAGCAGTACTAC. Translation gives CSAPGLAGDEQYY.